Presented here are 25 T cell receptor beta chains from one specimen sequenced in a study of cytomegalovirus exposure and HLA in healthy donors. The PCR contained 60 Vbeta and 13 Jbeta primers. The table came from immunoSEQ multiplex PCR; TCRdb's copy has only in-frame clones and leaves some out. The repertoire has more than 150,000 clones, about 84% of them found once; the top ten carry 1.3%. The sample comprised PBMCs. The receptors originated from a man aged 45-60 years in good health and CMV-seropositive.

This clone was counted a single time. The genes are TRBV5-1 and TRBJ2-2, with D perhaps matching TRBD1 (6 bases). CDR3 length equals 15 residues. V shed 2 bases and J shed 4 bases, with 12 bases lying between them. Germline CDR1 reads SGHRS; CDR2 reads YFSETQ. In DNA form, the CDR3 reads TGCGCCAGCAGCTTTTCAGGGGCGAGCACCGGGGAGCTGTTTTTT. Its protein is CASSFSGASTGELFF.

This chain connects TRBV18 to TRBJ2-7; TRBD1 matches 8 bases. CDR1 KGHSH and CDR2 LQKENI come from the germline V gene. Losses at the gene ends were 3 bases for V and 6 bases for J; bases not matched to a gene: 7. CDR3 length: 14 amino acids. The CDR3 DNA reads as TGTGCCAGCTCACCGGACAGGGTGAGGTCCGAGCAGTACTTC. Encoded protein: CASSPDRVRSEQYF.

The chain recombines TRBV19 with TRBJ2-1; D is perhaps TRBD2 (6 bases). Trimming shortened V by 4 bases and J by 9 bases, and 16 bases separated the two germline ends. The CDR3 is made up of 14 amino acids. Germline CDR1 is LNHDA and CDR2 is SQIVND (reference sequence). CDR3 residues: CASSNWGEHPEQFF. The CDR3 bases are TGTGCCAGTAGTAATTGGGGGGAGCACCCTGAGCAGTTCTTC. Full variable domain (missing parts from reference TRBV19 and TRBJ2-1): DGGITQSPKYLFRKEGQNVTLSCEQNLNHDAMYWYRQDPGQGLRLIYYSQIVNDFQKGDIAEGYSVSREKKESFPLTVTSAQKNPTAFYLCASSNWGEHPEQFFGPGTRLTVL.

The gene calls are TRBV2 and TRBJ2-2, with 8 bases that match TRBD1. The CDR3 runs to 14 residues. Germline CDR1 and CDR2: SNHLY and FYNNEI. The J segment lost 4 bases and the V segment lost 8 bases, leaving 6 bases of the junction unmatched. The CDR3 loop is CASAGQGSTGELFF. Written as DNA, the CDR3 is TGTGCCAGCGCTGGACAGGGTTCCACCGGGGAGCTGTTTTTT.

The DNA for the CDR3 is TGTGCCAGCAGTACCCGACAGGGGGCAGATATTGGCTACACCTTC. It yields the protein CASSTRQGADIGYTF. The chain couples TRBV28 to TRBJ1-2; 10 bases agree with TRBD1. From germline, CDR1 is MDHEN and CDR2 SYDVKM. The trim removed 5 bases at V and 7 bases at J, leaving 10 bases unmatched. CDR3 size: 15 residues.

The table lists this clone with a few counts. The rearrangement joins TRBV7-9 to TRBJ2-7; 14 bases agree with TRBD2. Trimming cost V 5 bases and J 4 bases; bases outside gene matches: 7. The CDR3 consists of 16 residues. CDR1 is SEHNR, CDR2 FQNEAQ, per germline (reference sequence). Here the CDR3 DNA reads TGTGCCAGCAGCATAGATTGGACTAGCGGGGGGTACGAGCAGTACTTC. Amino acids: CASSIDWTSGGYEQYF. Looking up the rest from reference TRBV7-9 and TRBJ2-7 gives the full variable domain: DTGVSQNPRHKITKRGQNVTFRCDPISEHNRLYWYRQTLGQGPEFLTYFQNEAQLEKSRLLSDRFSAERPKGSFSTLEIQRTEQGDSAMYLCASSIDWTSGGYEQYFGPGTRLTVT.

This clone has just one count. CDR3 in amino acids: CASSFFPSGGGDTQYF. DNA for the CDR3: TGTGCCAGCAGTTTTTTTCCCAGCGGGGGAGGTGATACGCAGTATTTT. The genes are TRBV27 and TRBJ2-3; TRBD2 matches 8 bases. Trimming took 3 bases from V and 6 from J; bases not matched to a gene: 11. Germline CDR1 reads MNHEY; CDR2 reads SMNVEV (reference sequence). CDR3 length: 16 amino acids.

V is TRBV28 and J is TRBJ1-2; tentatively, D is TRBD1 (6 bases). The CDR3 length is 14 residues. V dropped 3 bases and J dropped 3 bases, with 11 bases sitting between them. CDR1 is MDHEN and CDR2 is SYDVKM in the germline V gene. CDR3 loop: CASSFRQGHYGYTF. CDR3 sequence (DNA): TGTGCCAGCAGTTTTAGGCAGGGGCACTATGGCTACACCTTC.

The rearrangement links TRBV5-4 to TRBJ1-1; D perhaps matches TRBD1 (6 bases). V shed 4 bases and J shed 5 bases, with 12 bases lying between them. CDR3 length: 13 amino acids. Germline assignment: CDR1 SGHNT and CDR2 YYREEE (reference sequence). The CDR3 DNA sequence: TGTGCCAGCAGCCCTAGCAGGGGAACTGAAGCTTTCTTT. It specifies CASSPSRGTEAFF.

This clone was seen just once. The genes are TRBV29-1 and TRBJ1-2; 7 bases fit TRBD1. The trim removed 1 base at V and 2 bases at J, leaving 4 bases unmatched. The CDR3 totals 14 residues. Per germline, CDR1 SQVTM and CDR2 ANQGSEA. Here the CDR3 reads CSVEGGRGNYGYTF. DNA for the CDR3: TGCAGCGTTGAAGGGGGCAGGGGGAACTATGGCTACACCTTC.

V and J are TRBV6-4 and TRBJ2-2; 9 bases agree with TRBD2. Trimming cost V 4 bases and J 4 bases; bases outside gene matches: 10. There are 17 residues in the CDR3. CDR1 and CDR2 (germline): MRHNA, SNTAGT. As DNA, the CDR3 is TGTGCCAGCAGTGTGGGATTAGCGGGGGTGTTCACCGGGGAGCTGTTTTTT. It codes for CASSVGLAGVFTGELFF.

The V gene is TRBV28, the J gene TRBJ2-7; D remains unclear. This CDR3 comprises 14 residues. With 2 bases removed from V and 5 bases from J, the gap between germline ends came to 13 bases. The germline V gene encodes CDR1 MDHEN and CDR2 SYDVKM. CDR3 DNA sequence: TGTGCCAGCAGTTTACACTGGGCCGACCACGAGCAGTACTTC. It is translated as CASSLHWADHEQYF.

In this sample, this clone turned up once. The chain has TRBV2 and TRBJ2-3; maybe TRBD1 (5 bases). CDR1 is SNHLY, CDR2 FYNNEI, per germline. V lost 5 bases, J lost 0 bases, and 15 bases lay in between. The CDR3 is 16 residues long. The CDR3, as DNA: TGTGCCAGCAGTTTGAGACAGATCTATAGCACAGATACGCAGTATTTT. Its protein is CASSLRQIYSTDTQYF.

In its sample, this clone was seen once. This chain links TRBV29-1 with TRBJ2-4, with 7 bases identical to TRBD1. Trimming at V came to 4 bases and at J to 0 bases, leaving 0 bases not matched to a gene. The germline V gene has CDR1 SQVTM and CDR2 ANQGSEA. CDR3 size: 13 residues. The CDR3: CSVGTGAKNIQYF. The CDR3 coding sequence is TGCAGCGTTGGGACAGGAGCCAAAAACATTCAGTACTTC.

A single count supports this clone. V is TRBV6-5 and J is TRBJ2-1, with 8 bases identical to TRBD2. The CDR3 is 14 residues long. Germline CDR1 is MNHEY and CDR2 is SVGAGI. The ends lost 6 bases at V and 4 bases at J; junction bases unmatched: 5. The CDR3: CASSGAGEYNEQFF. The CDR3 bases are TGTGCCAGCAGCGGAGCGGGAGAATACAATGAGCAGTTCTTC.

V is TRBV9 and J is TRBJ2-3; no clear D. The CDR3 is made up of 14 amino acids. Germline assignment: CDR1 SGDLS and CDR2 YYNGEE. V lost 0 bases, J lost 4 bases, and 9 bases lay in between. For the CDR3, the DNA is TGTGCCAGCAGCGTAGTTGGTACTTCAGATACGCAGTATTTT. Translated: CASSVVGTSDTQYF.

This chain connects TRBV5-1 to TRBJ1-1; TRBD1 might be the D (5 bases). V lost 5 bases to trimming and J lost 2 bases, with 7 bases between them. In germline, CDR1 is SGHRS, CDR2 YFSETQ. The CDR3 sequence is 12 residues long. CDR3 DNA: TGCGCCAGCAGACAGGAAAACACTGAAGCTTTCTTT. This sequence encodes CASRQENTEAFF.

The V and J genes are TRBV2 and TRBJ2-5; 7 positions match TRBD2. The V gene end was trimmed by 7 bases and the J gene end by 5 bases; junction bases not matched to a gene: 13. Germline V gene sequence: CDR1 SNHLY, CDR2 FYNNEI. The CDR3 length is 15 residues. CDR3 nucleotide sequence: TGTGCCAGCAAGGTGGGAGGGCCGGCCGGGGAGACCCAGTACTTC. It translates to CASKVGGPAGETQYF.

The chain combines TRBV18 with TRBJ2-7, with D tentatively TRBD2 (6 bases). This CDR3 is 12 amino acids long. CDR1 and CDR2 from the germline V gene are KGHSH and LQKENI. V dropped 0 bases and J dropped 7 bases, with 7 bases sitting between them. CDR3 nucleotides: TGTGCCAGCTCACCACCGGGGGGAGAGCAGTACTTC. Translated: CASSPPGGEQYF.

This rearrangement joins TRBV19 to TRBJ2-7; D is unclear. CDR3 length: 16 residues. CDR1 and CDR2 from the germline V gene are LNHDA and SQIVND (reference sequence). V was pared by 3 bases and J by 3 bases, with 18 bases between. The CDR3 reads CASSITPGPTGYEQYF. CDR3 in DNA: TGTGCCAGTAGTATCACCCCCGGCCCGACGGGCTACGAGCAGTACTTC.

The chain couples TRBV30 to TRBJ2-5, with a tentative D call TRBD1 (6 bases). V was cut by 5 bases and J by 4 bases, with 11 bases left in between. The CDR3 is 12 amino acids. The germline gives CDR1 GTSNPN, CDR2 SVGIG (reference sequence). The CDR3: CAWGQYRETQYF. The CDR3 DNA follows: TGTGCCTGGGGACAGTACCGAGAGACCCAGTACTTC.

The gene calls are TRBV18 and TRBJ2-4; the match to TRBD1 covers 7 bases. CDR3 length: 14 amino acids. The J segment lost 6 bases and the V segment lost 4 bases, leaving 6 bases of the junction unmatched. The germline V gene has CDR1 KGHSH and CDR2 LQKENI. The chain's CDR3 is CASSLPRDRNIQYF. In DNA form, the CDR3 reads TGTGCCAGCTCACTTCCCAGGGACAGAAACATTCAGTACTTC.

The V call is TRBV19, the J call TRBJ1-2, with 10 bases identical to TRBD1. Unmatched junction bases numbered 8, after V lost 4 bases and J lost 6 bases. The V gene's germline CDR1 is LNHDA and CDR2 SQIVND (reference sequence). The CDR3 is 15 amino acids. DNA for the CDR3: TGTGCCAGTAGTACGGACAGGGGGGTTTTCGATGGCTACACCTTC. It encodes CASSTDRGVFDGYTF. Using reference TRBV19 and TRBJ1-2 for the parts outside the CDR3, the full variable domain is DGGITQSPKYLFRKEGQNVTLSCEQNLNHDAMYWYRQDPGQGLRLIYYSQIVNDFQKGDIAEGYSVSREKKESFPLTVTSAQKNPTAFYLCASSTDRGVFDGYTFGSGTRLTVV.

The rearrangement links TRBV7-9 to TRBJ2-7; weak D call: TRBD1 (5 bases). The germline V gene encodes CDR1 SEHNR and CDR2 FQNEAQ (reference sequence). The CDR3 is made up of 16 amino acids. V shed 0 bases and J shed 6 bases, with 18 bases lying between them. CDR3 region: CASSLALGWGPPEQYF. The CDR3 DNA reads TGTGCCAGCAGCTTAGCCCTCGGGTGGGGCCCCCCCGAGCAGTACTTC.

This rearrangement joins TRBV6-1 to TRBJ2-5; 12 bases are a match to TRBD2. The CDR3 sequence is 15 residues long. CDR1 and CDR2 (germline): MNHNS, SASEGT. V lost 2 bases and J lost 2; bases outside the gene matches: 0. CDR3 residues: CASSELAGGQETQYF. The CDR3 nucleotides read TGTGCCAGCAGTGAACTAGCGGGGGGGCAAGAGACCCAGTACTTC.